These T cell receptor beta chains were read from a single sample in a study of technical replicates of blood from several donors. Data came from immunoSEQ multiplex PCR; TCRdb stores just in-frame clones and leaves some out. The sample has 70,000 to 80,000 clones; roughly 96% are singletons. Sequenced sample: T cells isolated from PBMCs. Receptors were obtained from a human donor in good health. Each CDR3 is given with its conserved first and last residue. A D gene is named only where the DNA matches it firmly.

d_call j_call v_call cdr3_nt cdr3_aa
. TRBJ2-2 TRBV30 TGTGCCTGGTCGAGGGTAGGCGGGGAGCTGTTTTTT CAWSRVGGELFF
. TRBJ1-1 TRBV28 TGTGCCAGCGAAGGGGTGTTTAAAGCTTTCTTT CASEGVFKAFF
TRBD1 TRBJ1-1 TRBV10-3 TGTGCCATCAGTGAGTGGGACAGGGGGAACACTGAAGCTTTCTTT CAISEWDRGNTEAFF
TRBD1 TRBJ1-5 TRBV9 TGTGCCAGCAGCGCCGGACAGGCCTATCAGCCCCAGCATTTT CASSAGQAYQPQHF
TRBD1 TRBJ1-4 TRBV4-1 TGCGCCAGCAGCCGACCGGGACAGATTAATGAAAAACTGTTTTTT CASSRPGQINEKLFF
TRBD2 TRBJ2-3 TRBV30 TGTGCCTGGACACCAGCGGGGGGACCCTCGGATACGCAGTATTTT CAWTPAGGPSDTQYF
. TRBJ2-6 TRBV27 TGTGCCAGCGCCCTATCTGGGGCCAACGTCCTGACTTTC CASALSGANVLTF
. TRBJ2-7 TRBV2 TGTGCCACCTCAGGAATCTACGAGCAGTACTTC CATSGIYEQYF
. TRBJ2-5 TRBV11-2 TGTGCCAGCAGCTTAGTTGGCCAGGCAAGAAACACCCAGTACTTC CASSLVGQARNTQYF
TRBD1 TRBJ1-1 TRBV7-9 TGTGCCAGCAGCAAATCCACAGGGGCGGAAGCTTTCTTT CASSKSTGAEAFF
. TRBJ1-1 TRBV11-3 TGTGCCAGCTATCCTTGGAAGCAGGGCCGGGGGATGAACACTGAAGCTTTCTTT CASYPWKQGRGMNTEAFF
TRBD2 TRBJ2-1 TRBV27 TGTGCCAGCAGTTCGACTAGCGGGAGCTACAATGAGCAGTTCTTC CASSSTSGSYNEQFF
. TRBJ2-7 TRBV27 TGTGCCAGCCGTTCGTTGGGGGGCGAGCAGTACTTC CASRSLGGEQYF
TRBD1 TRBJ1-5 TRBV5-1 TGCGCCAGCAGCCAAACAGGGGGCGCGGGTCAGCCCCAGCATTTT CASSQTGGAGQPQHF
. TRBJ2-3 TRBV2 TGTGCCAGCAGTGGGACTTCAAATACGCAGTATTTT CASSGTSNTQYF
. TRBJ1-2 TRBV12-5 TGTGCTAGTGGTTTGGTCATCGGGGAATACACCTTC CASGLVIGEYTF
TRBD1 TRBJ1-4 TRBV5-1 TGCGCCAGCAGCATCTGGACAGGAGCCGAAAAACTGTTTTTT CASSIWTGAEKLFF
TRBD2 TRBJ2-7 TRBV7-2 TGTGCCAGCAGCGCAGTAGCGGGTCCCTACGAGCAGTACTTC CASSAVAGPYEQYF
TRBD1 TRBJ2-5 TRBV7-2 TGTGCCAGCAGCGCATATGACAGGGCCAAAGAGACCCAGTACTTC CASSAYDRAKETQYF
TRBD2 TRBJ2-7 TRBV5-6 TGTGCCAGCAGGCCTTGGGGGGGAGGTTACGAGCAGTACTTC CASRPWGGGYEQYF
. TRBJ2-7 TRBV4-1 TGCGCCAGCAGCCAGGGTTATAAGCACCGGTTTACGGACTTCGTGCAGTACTTC CASSQGYKHRFTDFVQYF
. TRBJ1-4 TRBV11-2 TGTGCCAGCAGCGCTCGCCCTGGGGGAGGGTCTAATGAAAAACTGTTTTTT CASSARPGGGSNEKLFF
. TRBJ1-4 TRBV7-9 TGTGCCAGCACCCAGGACTGGATGTTGTTTTTT CASTQDWMLFF
. TRBJ2-1 TRBV12-5 TGTGCTAGTGGTTTGTCTGCTAGCCCCAATGAGCAGTTCTTC CASGLSASPNEQFF
. TRBJ2-6 TRBV10-2 TGCGCCAGCAGTGAGCAGGGAAACTCTGGGGCCAACGTCCTGACTTTC CASSEQGNSGANVLTF
TRBD2 TRBJ2-7 TRBV5-1 TGCGCCAGCAGCTTTGGAAGGCTAGCGGGAGGGGCCGAGCAGTACTTC CASSFGRLAGGAEQYF
. TRBJ1-5 TRBV11-2 TGTGCCAGCAGCGAAACCAACGTTGGACAGCATAATCAGCCCCAGCATTTT CASSETNVGQHNQPQHF
. TRBJ1-3 TRBV2 TGTGCCAGCACTGGACTTTCGGTTGGGATCGCCATATATTTT CASTGLSVGIAIYF
. TRBJ2-1 TRBV4-1 TGCGCCAGCAGCCAACCTAGCTCCGGCTACAATGAGCAGTTCTTC CASSQPSSGYNEQFF
TRBD1 TRBJ1-5 TRBV19 TGTGCCAGTAGTATGTACGGGACAGGGGAGCAGCCCCAGCATTTT CASSMYGTGEQPQHF
. TRBJ2-2 TRBV7-6 TGTGCCAGCAGCTTACTTGTCCGGGGAGAGCCCGGGGAGCTGTTTTTT CASSLLVRGEPGELFF
. TRBJ1-1 TRBV9 TGTGCCAGCAGCGTCGCGTTAGCCAACACTGAAGCTTTCTTT CASSVALANTEAFF
. TRBJ2-2 TRBV29-1 TGCAGCGTTGGGAGGGGCGGGGAGCTGTTTTTT CSVGRGGELFF
. TRBJ1-5 TRBV27 TGTGCCAGCTCGTCCTCTAACGAACAGAATCAGCCCCAGCATTTT CASSSSNEQNQPQHF
TRBD1 TRBJ1-1 TRBV7-2 TGTGCCAGCAGCTTAGGGGGACAGCCAATTGAAGCTTTCTTT CASSLGGQPIEAFF
. TRBJ2-5 TRBV6-5 TGTGCCAGCAGGCGGGGAGAGACCCAGTACTTC CASRRGETQYF
. TRBJ2-7 TRBV9 TGTGCCAGCAGCGTAGCTACAGGGTACCACTACGAGCAGTACTTC CASSVATGYHYEQYF
TRBD2 TRBJ2-1 TRBV2 TGTGCCAGCATCTCCTTCGCGGGAGGGGTTTACAATGAGCAGTTCTTC CASISFAGGVYNEQFF
TRBD1 TRBJ1-1 TRBV19 TGTGCCAGTAGTACAATACGACAGGGGAACACTGAAGCTTTCTTT CASSTIRQGNTEAFF